These 22 T cell receptor beta chains share one sample of origin, sequenced in a study of shared clonotypes between healthy human individuals. Method: immunoSEQ multiplex PCR; TCRdb's copy keeps in-frame clones and lacks some. The data show fewer than 1 million clones, 90% to 98% seen once. Naive CD8 cells were CD45RO-negative, positively selected for CCR7, excluding terminally differentiated effector memory CD45RA+ cells. The sequencing sample was made of naive CD8+ T cells sorted from blood. The receptors here all came from a man under 40 in good health.

The J gene is TRBJ2-1, the V gene TRBV7-9; D unclear. V was clipped by 1 base and J by 5 bases, with 6 bases between them. In germline, CDR1 is SEHNR, CDR2 FQNEAQ (reference sequence). The CDR3 runs 13 residues. This CDR3 is CASSLGENNEQFF. In nucleotides, the CDR3 is TGTGCCAGCAGCTTAGGGGAAAACAATGAGCAGTTCTTC.

Remarks on this clone: At the DNA level, this CDR3 is encoded by other sequences in the same sample as well. The V and J genes are TRBV27 and TRBJ2-5; 11 bases are a match to TRBD2. Trimming at V came to 6 bases and at J to 4 bases, leaving 4 bases not matched to a gene. Germline V CDR1 and CDR2: MNHEY, SMNVEV (reference sequence). This CDR3 is built from 14 residues. The CDR3 spells CASSPGLAGETQYF. CDR3 DNA sequence: TGTGCCAGCAGCCCTGGACTAGCGGGAGAGACCCAGTACTTC.

The chain employs TRBV29-1 and TRBJ2-1; tentatively, D is TRBD1 (6 bases). The germline CDR1 and CDR2 sequences are SQVTM and ANQGSEA. This CDR3 spans 16 amino acids. V lost 3 bases, J lost 0 bases, and 15 bases lay in between. CDR3 loop: CSVEGTTQSSYNEQFF. DNA for the CDR3: TGCAGCGTTGAGGGGACAACACAAAGCTCCTACAATGAGCAGTTCTTC.

This chain's CDR3 is CASSALGQNTDTQYF. The DNA for the CDR3 is TGTGCCAGCAGCGCCCTGGGACAGAACACAGATACGCAGTATTTT. The chain has TRBV9 and TRBJ2-3, with 7 bases aligning to TRBD1. This CDR3 is 15 amino acids long. Germline loops: CDR1 SGDLS, CDR2 YYNGEE. Trimming removed 3 bases from V and 2 bases from J; junction bases left unmatched: 6.

This clone appeared a single time. The CDR3 bases are TGCGCCAGCAGTGAACCCGGATCCGATCCCTACGAGCAGTACTTC. Its protein is CASSEPGSDPYEQYF. This chain joins TRBV10-2 and TRBJ2-7; D is unresolved. The CDR3 sequence is 15 residues long. V lost 3 bases and J 2 bases, leaving 14 bases between the germline ends. CDR1 WSHSY and CDR2 SAAADI come from the germline V gene.

The chain links TRBV28 to TRBJ1-1; 7 nucleotides agree with TRBD1. Germline CDR1 reads MDHEN; CDR2 reads SYDVKM. V trimming: 7 bases; J trimming: 3 bases; junction bases outside the gene matches: 8. The CDR3 is 14 residues long. The CDR3 DNA reads as TGTGCCAGCACGCTAGGGGGCCAGGACACTGAAGCTTTCTTT. Translated, it gives CASTLGGQDTEAFF. Variable domain in full (rest from reference TRBV28 and TRBJ1-1): DVKVTQSSRYLVKRTGEKVFLECVQDMDHENMFWYRQDPGLGLRLIYFSYDVKMKEKGDIPEGYSVSREKKERFSLILESASTNQTSMYLCASTLGGQDTEAFFGQGTRLTVV.

Here the CDR3 reads CASSIDGLATPYEQYF. The CDR3 region has the DNA TGTGCCAGTAGTATAGATGGACTAGCGACCCCCTACGAGCAGTACTTC. The chain links TRBV19 to TRBJ2-7; TRBD2 aligns across 9 bases. V lost 0 bases and J lost 2; bases outside the gene matches: 5. Germline CDR1 and CDR2: LNHDA and SQIVND (reference sequence). The CDR3 contains 16 residues. Looking up the rest from reference TRBV19 and TRBJ2-7 gives the full variable domain: DGGITQSPKYLFRKEGQNVTLSCEQNLNHDAMYWYRQDPGQGLRLIYYSQIVNDFQKGDIAEGYSVSREKKESFPLTVTSAQKNPTAFYLCASSIDGLATPYEQYFGPGTRLTVT.

The rearrangement links TRBV27 to TRBJ2-7; D may be TRBD2 (6 bases). The CDR3 length is 14 residues. The ends were cut back, 0 bases at V and 4 bases at J, with 10 bases in the middle. The V gene's germline CDR1 is MNHEY and CDR2 SMNVEV (reference sequence). The CDR3 DNA reads TGTGCCAGCAGTTTATCGGGACTGATTTACGAGCAGTACTTC. Protein sequence: CASSLSGLIYEQYF.

A remark on this clone: This sample includes further DNA sequences coding for the same CDR3. The chain links TRBV7-9 to TRBJ1-2; D uncertain. Germline V gene sequence: CDR1 SEHNR, CDR2 FQNEAQ (reference sequence). V lost 1 base and J lost 2, with 5 bases in between. The CDR3 has 13 amino acids. The CDR3 region is CASSLGTNYGYTF. CDR3 nucleotides: TGTGCCAGCAGCTTAGGAACGAACTATGGCTACACCTTC.

This rearrangement joins TRBV7-9 to TRBJ2-5; 12 bases are shared with TRBD2. Per germline, CDR1 SEHNR and CDR2 FQNEAQ (reference sequence). V shed 6 bases and J 4 bases; nucleotides not matched to a gene: 9. The CDR3 is made up of 16 amino acids. The CDR3 nucleotides are TGTGCCAGCAGACTACTAGCGGGAGGAATGGCAGAGACCCAGTACTTC. Translating it yields CASRLLAGGMAETQYF.

This CDR3 is CSVDRASTDEQFF. The CDR3 nucleotides read TGCAGCGTTGACAGGGCGTCAACCGATGAGCAGTTCTTC. This chain connects TRBV29-1 to TRBJ2-1; maybe TRBD1 (5 bases). With 3 bases removed from V and 8 bases from J, the gap between germline ends came to 14 bases. Germline V gives CDR1 SQVTM, CDR2 ANQGSEA. The CDR3 extends over 13 amino acids.

As concerns this clone: Other DNA sequences in this sample translate to the same CDR3. This sequence joins TRBV27 and TRBJ2-7; tentatively, D is TRBD1 (6 bases). Germline V gene sequence: CDR1 MNHEY, CDR2 SMNVEV (reference sequence). The CDR3 contains 12 residues. With 3 bases removed from V and 7 bases from J, the gap between germline ends came to 10 bases. The CDR3 nucleotides are TGTGCCAGCAGTTTGCTTGGGACAGAGCAGTACTTC. Its translation: CASSLLGTEQYF.

The CDR3: CASSYYRGGYEQYF. In DNA, the CDR3 is TGCGCCAGCAGCTACTACAGGGGAGGTTACGAGCAGTACTTC. The V gene is TRBV5-1, the J gene TRBJ2-7; D possibly corresponds to TRBD1 (7 bases). This CDR3 has 14 residues. Trimming took 3 bases from V and 4 from J, leaving 14 bases between them. Germline V gives CDR1 SGHRS, CDR2 YFSETQ.

The genes are TRBV11-2 and TRBJ2-3, with D possibly being TRBD1 (5 bases). Germline CDR1 SGHAT, CDR2 FQNNGV. There are 15 residues in the CDR3. Between the trimmed V and J ends, which lost 3 bases and 0 bases, there was a span of 10 bases. CDR3 sequence: CASSLGLGSTDTQYF. CDR3 in DNA: TGTGCCAGCAGCTTGGGGCTCGGGAGCACAGATACGCAGTATTTT.

In DNA form, the CDR3 reads TGTGCCAGCAGCTCCGACACCGGCAATCAGCCCCAGCATTTT. Its protein is CASSSDTGNQPQHF. The chain carries TRBV27 and TRBJ1-5, with D unclear. Trimming stripped 6 bases from V and 2 bases from J, with 11 bases between. The CDR3 runs 14 residues. From germline, CDR1 is MNHEY and CDR2 SMNVEV (reference sequence).

The chain uses TRBV7-9 and TRBJ2-1, with D perhaps TRBD1 (6 bases). The V end lost 4 bases, the J end lost 4 bases, and 14 bases lay between the germline ends. The CDR3 runs 15 residues. CDR1 is SEHNR and CDR2 is FQNEAQ in the germline V gene (reference sequence). Written as DNA, the CDR3 is TGTGCCAGCAGCTCTGACAGGTCCTCATACAATGAGCAGTTCTTC. This translates into CASSSDRSSYNEQFF. Drawing the rest from reference TRBV7-9 and TRBJ2-1, the complete variable domain is DTGVSQNPRHKITKRGQNVTFRCDPISEHNRLYWYRQTLGQGPEFLTYFQNEAQLEKSRLLSDRFSAERPKGSFSTLEIQRTEQGDSAMYLCASSSDRSSYNEQFFGPGTRLTVL.

This chain links TRBV4-3 with TRBJ1-1; D is perhaps TRBD1 (6 bases). Looked up from germline, CDR1 is LGHNA and CDR2 is YSLEER. The CDR3 runs to 14 residues. V was shortened by 4 bases and J by 1 base, with 10 bases between the two germline ends. In DNA, the CDR3 is TGCGCCAGCAGCCCCAAACAGGGGAACACTGAAGCTTTCTTT. Protein: CASSPKQGNTEAFF.

The chain joins TRBV12-2 to TRBJ1-1; whether TRBD1, the table's D call, matches the DNA was not checked. TRBV12-2 corresponds to a pseudogene. The CDR3 has 14 amino acids. CDR3 DNA sequence: TGTGCAAGTCGCCCAGGGGGCTTGGGGACTGAAGCTTTCTTT. The encoded protein is CASRPGGLGTEAFF.

V and J are TRBV5-1 and TRBJ2-7; D tentatively reads TRBD1 or TRBD2 (6 bases each). This CDR3 has 15 residues. The V end lost 1 base, the J end lost 4 bases, and 15 bases lay between the germline ends. Germline assignment: CDR1 SGHRS and CDR2 YFSETQ. The chain's CDR3 is CASSLNREAWYEQYF. DNA for the CDR3: TGCGCCAGCAGCTTGAACAGGGAGGCATGGTACGAGCAGTACTTC.

The chain couples TRBV28 to TRBJ2-3; weak D call: TRBD2 (5 bases). Trimming shortened V by 10 bases and J by 4 bases, and 18 bases separated the two germline ends. The CDR3 is 14 amino acids. CDR1 MDHEN and CDR2 SYDVKM come from the germline V gene. The CDR3 region has the DNA TGTGCCACCCAACCCCTAGCAGAATCAGATACGCAGTATTTT. Its translation: CATQPLAESDTQYF.

V and J are TRBV27 and TRBJ2-7; D gene ambiguous. The CDR3 runs to 16 residues. From germline, CDR1 is MNHEY and CDR2 SMNVEV (reference sequence). V shed 4 bases and J shed 0 bases, with 16 bases lying between them. CDR3 residues: CASSSRTDTPSYEQYF. CDR3 nucleotide sequence: TGTGCCAGCAGTTCAAGGACCGATACCCCCTCCTACGAGCAGTACTTC.

This chain uses TRBV27 with TRBJ2-7; TRBD2 matches 8 bases. CDR1 and CDR2 from the germline V gene are MNHEY and SMNVEV (reference sequence). V lost 0 bases and J lost 7; bases outside the gene matches: 8. The CDR3 length is 15 residues. The CDR3 protein is CASSLSAGGFREQYF. CDR3 nucleotide sequence: TGTGCCAGCAGTTTATCTGCGGGGGGATTTAGGGAGCAGTACTTC.